Here is one TCR beta chain with its context. What it recognizes is unknown. The data belong to a study of T cells after yellow fever vaccination. Study as a whole: Libraries from low-cell-number fractions were prepared with the SMART-Seq v4 Ultra Low Input RNA kit.

UMIs and a universal primer site were added when TCR cDNA was made by 5'RACE template switching. TCRdb re-derived calls from the 5' RACE reads in MiXCR, one entry per CDR3 protein. The sample has around 530,000 distinct CDR3 sequences; about 15% are singletons. Germline V lookup: CDR1 MNHEY, CDR2 SVGAGI. The CDR3 has 16 residues. Trimming pared 0 bases from V and 1 base from J, leaving 13 bases between. Study-wide points: CD4 and CD8 compartments shared a small share of clonotypes, likely from convergent recombination. Once the booster was given, most primary-vaccination clones reappeared, at about 96% for CD4 and around 90% for CD8.

This TCR derives from a man between 18 and 29 years old who received the YFV17D yellow fever vaccine. Sequenced here: PBMCs, sampled less than 6 days after the first yellow fever vaccination. The chain carries TRBV6-5 and TRBJ2-7, with TRBD2 as a possible D gene (7 bases). This CDR3 is CASSYSGGRGSYEQYF. The DNA of the CDR3 is TGTGCCAGCAGTTACTCGGGAGGGAGGGGGTCCTACGAGCAGTACTTC.